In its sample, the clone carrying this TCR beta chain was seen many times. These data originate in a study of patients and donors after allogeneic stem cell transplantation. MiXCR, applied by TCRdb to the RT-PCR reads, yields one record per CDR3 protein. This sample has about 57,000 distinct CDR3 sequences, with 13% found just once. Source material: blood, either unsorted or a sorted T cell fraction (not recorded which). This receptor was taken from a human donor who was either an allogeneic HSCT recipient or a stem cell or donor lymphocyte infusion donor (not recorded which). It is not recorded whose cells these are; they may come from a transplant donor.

The CDR3 DNA sequence: TGTGCCAGTGGGGTGGGGCTCCCGGAGGTCAATCAGCCCCAGCATTTT. Protein product: CASGVGLPEVNQPQHF. The genes are TRBV6-5 and TRBJ1-5; tentatively, D is TRBD1 (5 bases). The CDR3 has 16 amino acids. Trimming shortened V by 9 bases and J by 3 bases, and 21 bases separated the two germline ends. Per the germline V gene, CDR1 is MNHEY and CDR2 is SVGAGI.